The clone carrying this T cell receptor beta chain has at least ten counts. Its antigen is still unknown. Trimming took 6 bases from V and 7 from J; bases not matched to a gene: 15. This CDR3 is built from 16 residues. Per the germline V gene, CDR1 is MNHNS and CDR2 is SASEGT. It was with unique molecular identifiers that the TCRbeta library was prepared. TCRdb ran MiXCR on the PCR reads and lists one entry per CDR3 protein. Among approximately 300,000 distinct CDR3 sequences listed, around a tenth were seen once. This record comes from a study of T-cell reconstitution after alpha-beta-depleted transplantation in children. Points from the study as a whole: Expanded graft clones numbering several hundred reportedly gave rise to alpha-beta T cells about two months after transplant. T-cell counts and diversity at one year post-transplant came mainly from newly produced T cells. Recipient T cells and thymic progenitors that survived gave rise to the high TCRbeta diversity observed at day 60 in some patients.

The sequences come from peripheral blood, collected 180 days after TCRalphabeta/CD19-depleted stem cell transplant. The J gene is TRBJ2-1, the V gene TRBV6-1; 7 positions match TRBD2. The source of this sequence is a male patient between 2 and 9 years old who had a stem cell transplant for chronic granulomatous disease, so the T cells may come from the graft donor. CDR3 in amino acids: CASSPKGSGLGNEQFF. DNA of the CDR3: TGTGCCAGCAGCCCTAAGGGTAGCGGGTTAGGGAATGAGCAGTTCTTC.